This T cell receptor (beta chain) was sequenced for a study of cytomegalovirus exposure and HLA in healthy donors. Study-level findings and limits: It was reportedly the case that the classifier diagnosed cytomegalovirus status with high specificity and sensitivity. A prior analysis recorded that most TCR beta V segments were productive about 87% or about 30% of the time. The authors later found TCR association rates varying by HLA locus, with DRB1 most and HLA-C fewest.

With regard to this clone: What it binds is unknown.

Though probably carrying unrecorded immune exposures, donors were nominally healthy at sampling. Use of 60 Vbeta and 13 Jbeta primers characterized the PCR. Generated by immunoSEQ multiplex PCR, the TCRdb table keeps only in-frame clones and is missing some. The sample comprises 100,000 to 150,000 clones, roughly 78% of which are singletons, and 6.3% rests with the top ten. Germline CDR1 reads WNHNN; CDR2 reads SYGVQD (reference sequence). The junction had 1 base not matched to a gene; V was cut back by 8 bases and J by 3 bases. CDR3 length equals 13 residues. The receptor's source is a woman in her forties in good health and CMV-seronegative. The rearrangement uses TRBV10-1 and TRBJ2-3, with 11 bases fitting TRBD2. The sequencing sample was made of PBMCs. CDR3 nucleotide sequence: TGCGCCAGCTCTAGCGGGAGGACAGATACGCAGTATTTT. Translated: CASSSGRTDTQYF.